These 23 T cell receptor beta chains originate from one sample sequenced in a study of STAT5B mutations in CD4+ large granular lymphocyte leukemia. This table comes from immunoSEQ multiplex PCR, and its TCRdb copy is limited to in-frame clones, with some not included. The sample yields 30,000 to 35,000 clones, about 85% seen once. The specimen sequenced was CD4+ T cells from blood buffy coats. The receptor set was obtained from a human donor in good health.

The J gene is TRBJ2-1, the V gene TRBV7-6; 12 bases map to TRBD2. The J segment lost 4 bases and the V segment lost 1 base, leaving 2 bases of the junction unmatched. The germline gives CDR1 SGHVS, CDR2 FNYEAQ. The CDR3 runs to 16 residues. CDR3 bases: TGTGCCAGCAGCTTAGGCACTAGCGGGGGGTACAATGAGCAGTTCTTC. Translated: CASSLGTSGGYNEQFF.

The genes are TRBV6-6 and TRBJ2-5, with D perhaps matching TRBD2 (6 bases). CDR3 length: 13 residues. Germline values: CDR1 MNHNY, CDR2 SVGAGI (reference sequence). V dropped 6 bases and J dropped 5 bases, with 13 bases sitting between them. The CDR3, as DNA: TGTGCCAGCAGCTGGGACTGGTGGGAGACCCAGTACTTC. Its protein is CASSWDWWETQYF.

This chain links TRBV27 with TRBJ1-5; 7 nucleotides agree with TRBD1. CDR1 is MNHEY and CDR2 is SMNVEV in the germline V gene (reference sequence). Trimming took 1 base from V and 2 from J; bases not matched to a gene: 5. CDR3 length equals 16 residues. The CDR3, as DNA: TGTGCCAGCAGTTTATTAGGGGGCGCCGGCAATCAGCCCCAGCATTTT. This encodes CASSLLGGAGNQPQHF.

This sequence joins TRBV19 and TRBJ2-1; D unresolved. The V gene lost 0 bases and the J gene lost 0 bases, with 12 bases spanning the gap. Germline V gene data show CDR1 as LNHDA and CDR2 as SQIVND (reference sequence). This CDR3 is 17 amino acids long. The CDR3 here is CASSIDPPLRSYNEQFF. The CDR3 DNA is TGTGCCAGTAGTATAGACCCTCCCCTCCGCTCCTACAATGAGCAGTTCTTC.

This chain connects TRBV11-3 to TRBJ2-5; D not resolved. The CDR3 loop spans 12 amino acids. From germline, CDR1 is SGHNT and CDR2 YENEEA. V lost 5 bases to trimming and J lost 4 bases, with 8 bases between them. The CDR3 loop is CASSTPGETQYF. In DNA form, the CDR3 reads TGTGCCAGCAGCACCCCAGGAGAGACCCAGTACTTC. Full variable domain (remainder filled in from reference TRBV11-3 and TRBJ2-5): EAGVVQSPRYKIIEKKQPVAFWCNPISGHNTLYWYLQNLGQGPELLIRYENEEAVDDSQLPKDRFSAERLKGVDSTLKIQPAELGDSAVYLCASSTPGETQYFGPGTRLLVL.

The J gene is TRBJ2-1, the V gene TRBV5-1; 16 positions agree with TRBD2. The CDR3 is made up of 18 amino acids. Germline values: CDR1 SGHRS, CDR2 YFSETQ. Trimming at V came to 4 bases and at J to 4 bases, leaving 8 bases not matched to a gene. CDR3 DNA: TGCGCCAGCAGCCCGGGGACTAGCGGGAGGGCCGGATACAATGAGCAGTTCTTC. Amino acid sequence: CASSPGTSGRAGYNEQFF.

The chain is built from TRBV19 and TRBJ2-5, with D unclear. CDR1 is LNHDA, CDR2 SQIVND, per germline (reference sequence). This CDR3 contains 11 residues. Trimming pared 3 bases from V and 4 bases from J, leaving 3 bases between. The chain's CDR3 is CASSIRETQYF. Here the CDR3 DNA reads TGTGCCAGTAGTATTCGAGAGACCCAGTACTTC.

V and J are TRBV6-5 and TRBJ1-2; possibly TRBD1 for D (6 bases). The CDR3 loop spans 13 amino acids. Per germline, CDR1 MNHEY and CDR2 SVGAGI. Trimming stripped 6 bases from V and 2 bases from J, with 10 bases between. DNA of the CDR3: TGTGCCAGCAGAACCGACAGGAACTATGGCTACACCTTC. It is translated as CASRTDRNYGYTF.

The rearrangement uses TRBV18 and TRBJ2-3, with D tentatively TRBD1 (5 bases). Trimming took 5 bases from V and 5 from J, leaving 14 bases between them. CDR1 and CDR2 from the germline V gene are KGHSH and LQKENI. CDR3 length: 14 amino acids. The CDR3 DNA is TGTGCCAGCTCAGCCGACAGTGGTGGAGATACGCAGTATTTT. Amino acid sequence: CASSADSGGDTQYF.

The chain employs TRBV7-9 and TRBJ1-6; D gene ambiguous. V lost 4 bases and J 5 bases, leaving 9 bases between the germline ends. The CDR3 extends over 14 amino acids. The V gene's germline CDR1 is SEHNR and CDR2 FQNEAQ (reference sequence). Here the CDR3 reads CASSSMADNSPLHF. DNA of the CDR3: TGTGCCAGCAGCTCTATGGCTGATAATTCACCCCTCCACTTT. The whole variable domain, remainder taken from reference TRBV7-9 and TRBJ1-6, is DTGVSQNPRHKITKRGQNVTFRCDPISEHNRLYWYRQTLGQGPEFLTYFQNEAQLEKSRLLSDRFSAERPKGSFSTLEIQRTEQGDSAMYLCASSSMADNSPLHFGNGTRLTVT.

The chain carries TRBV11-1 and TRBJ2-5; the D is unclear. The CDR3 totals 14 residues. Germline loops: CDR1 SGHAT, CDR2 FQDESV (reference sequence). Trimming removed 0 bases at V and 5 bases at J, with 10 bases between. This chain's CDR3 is CASSLAGVPETQYF. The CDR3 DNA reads TGTGCCAGCAGCTTAGCTGGGGTACCGGAGACCCAGTACTTC. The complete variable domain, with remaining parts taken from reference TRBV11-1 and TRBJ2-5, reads EAEVAQSPRYKITEKSQAVAFWCDPISGHATLYWYRQILGQGPELLVQFQDESVVDDSQLPKDRFSAERLKGVDSTLKIQPAELGDSAMYLCASSLAGVPETQYFGPGTRLLVL.

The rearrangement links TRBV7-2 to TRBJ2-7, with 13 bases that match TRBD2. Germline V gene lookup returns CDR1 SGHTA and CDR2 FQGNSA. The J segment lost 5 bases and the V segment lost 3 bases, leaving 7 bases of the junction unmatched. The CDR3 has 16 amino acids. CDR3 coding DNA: TGTGCCAGCAGCTTTCAACTAGCGGGAGGGCCCCACGAGCAGTACTTC. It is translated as CASSFQLAGGPHEQYF.

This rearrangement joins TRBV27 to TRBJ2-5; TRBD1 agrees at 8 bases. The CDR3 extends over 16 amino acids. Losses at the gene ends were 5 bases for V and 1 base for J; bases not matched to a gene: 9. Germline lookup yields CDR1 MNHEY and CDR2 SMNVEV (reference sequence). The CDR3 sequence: CASSKARGTGQETQYF. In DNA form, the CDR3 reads TGTGCCAGCAGTAAAGCGAGAGGGACAGGCCAAGAGACCCAGTACTTC.

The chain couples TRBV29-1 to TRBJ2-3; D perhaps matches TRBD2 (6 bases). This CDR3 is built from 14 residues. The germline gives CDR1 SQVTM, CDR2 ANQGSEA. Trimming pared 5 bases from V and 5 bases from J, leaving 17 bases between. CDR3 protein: CSVKRRDIIDTQYF. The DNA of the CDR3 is TGCAGCGTTAAGCGGCGGGATATTATAGATACGCAGTATTTT.

CDR3 sequence (DNA): TGTGCCAGCAGGAGGACAGGGGCGATCGCGAACACCGGGGAGCTGTTTTTT. This gives the protein CASRRTGAIANTGELFF. The chain has TRBV28 and TRBJ2-2; 9 bases align to TRBD1. Losses at the gene ends were 6 bases for V and 0 bases for J; bases not matched to a gene: 8. This CDR3 contains 17 residues. Germline lookup yields CDR1 MDHEN and CDR2 SYDVKM.

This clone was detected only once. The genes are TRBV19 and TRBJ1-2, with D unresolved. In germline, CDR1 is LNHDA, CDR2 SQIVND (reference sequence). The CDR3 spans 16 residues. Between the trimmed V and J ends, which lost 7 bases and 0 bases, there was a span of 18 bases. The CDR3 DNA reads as TGTGCCAGTACCATCCGCGGGGATTCAGCTAACTATGGCTACACCTTC. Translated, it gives CASTIRGDSANYGYTF.

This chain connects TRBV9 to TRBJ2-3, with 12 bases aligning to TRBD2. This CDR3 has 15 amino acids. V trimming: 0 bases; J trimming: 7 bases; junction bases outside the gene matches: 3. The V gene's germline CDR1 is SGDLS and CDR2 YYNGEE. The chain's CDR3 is CASSVEGLAGYTQYF. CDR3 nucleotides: TGTGCCAGCAGCGTAGAGGGACTAGCGGGTTATACGCAGTATTTT.

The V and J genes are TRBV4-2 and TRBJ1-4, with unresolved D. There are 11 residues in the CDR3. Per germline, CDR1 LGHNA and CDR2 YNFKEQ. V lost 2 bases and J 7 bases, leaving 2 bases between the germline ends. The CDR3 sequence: CASSQTEKLFF. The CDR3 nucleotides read TGTGCCAGCAGCCAAACTGAAAAACTGTTTTTT.

The CDR3 reads CASSSTSGRATGELFF. CDR3 DNA: TGTGCCAGCAGCTCCACTAGCGGGAGGGCCACCGGGGAGCTGTTTTTT. The V and J genes are TRBV7-7 and TRBJ2-2; 13 bases fit TRBD2. V trimming: 4 bases; J trimming: 4 bases; junction bases outside the gene matches: 3. Germline assignment: CDR1 SSHAT and CDR2 FNYEAQ (reference sequence). The CDR3 has 16 amino acids.

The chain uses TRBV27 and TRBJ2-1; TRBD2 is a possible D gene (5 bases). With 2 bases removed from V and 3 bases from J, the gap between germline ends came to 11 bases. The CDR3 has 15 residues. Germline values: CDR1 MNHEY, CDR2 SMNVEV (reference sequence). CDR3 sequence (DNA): TGTGCCAGCAGTTTACTAGGTGGGAGCTACAATGAGCAGTTCTTC. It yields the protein CASSLLGGSYNEQFF.

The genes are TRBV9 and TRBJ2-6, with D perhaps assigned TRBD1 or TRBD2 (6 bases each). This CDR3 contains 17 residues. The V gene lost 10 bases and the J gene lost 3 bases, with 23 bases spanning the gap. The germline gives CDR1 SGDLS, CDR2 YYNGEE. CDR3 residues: CAGPQGWRACGANVLTF. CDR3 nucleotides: TGTGCCGGACCCCAGGGGTGGAGGGCGTGTGGGGCCAACGTCCTGACTTTC.

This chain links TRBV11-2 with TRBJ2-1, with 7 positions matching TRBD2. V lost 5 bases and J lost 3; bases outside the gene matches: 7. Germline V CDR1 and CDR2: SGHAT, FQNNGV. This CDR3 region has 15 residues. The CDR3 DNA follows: TGTGCCAGCAGCCCCCGGGGGAGGGGCTACAATGAGCAGTTCTTC. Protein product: CASSPRGRGYNEQFF.

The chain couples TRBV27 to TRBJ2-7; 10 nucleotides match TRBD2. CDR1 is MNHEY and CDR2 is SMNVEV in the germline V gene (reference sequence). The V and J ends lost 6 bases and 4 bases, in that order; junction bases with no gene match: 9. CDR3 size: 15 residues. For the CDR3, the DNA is TGTGCCAGCAGGACTCTAGCGGGAGCGCTATACGAGCAGTACTTC. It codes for CASRTLAGALYEQYF.